This T cell receptor (beta chain) was recovered during a study of Graves' ophthalmopathy and Graves' hyperthyroidism (dated by TCRdb to between 2018 and 2020). Some background on the complete study: Peripheral blood samples were taken at the time of initial diagnosis, before any treatment was given. The study used TCR beta repertoire signatures to distinguish Graves' ophthalmopathy from Graves' hyperthyroidism and to predict progression to ophthalmopathy. In total, around 130 blood samples were TCR-sequenced: 40 to 45 ophthalmopathy, under 85 hyperthyroidism and about 17 hyperthyroidism-to-ophthalmopathy patients. To explore V-J signatures distinguishing ophthalmopathy from hyperthyroidism, a discovery set of more than 95 patients (43 ophthalmopathy, roughly 55 stable hyperthyroidism) was enrolled. For independent validation, a separate cohort was made up of approximately 19 hyperthyroidism patients plus 17 patients who later progressed from hyperthyroidism to ophthalmopathy. T-cell repertoires of thyroid tissue and blood were compared in over 5 hyperthyroidism patients. Following sample collection, hyperthyroidism patients were given methimazole at a starting dose of 30 mg daily, and ophthalmopathy patients were given high-dose intravenous methylprednisolone. The roughly 91 discovery patients were randomly divided into training and test sets at a 7:3 ratio. What the authors observed across the whole study: No statistical method was used to predetermine the sample size, and group allocation was not hidden from the investigators. In cross-validation, the 13-signature model distinguished ophthalmopathy from stable hyperthyroidism with nearly 90% sensitivity and approximately 81% specificity, and in the test set the corresponding values were roughly 80% and 76%. In validation, the model predicted ophthalmopathy progression with 55% to 71% sensitivity and about 77% specificity; 12 predicted patients were CT-confirmed with GO in a median of approximately six months. Most expanded thyroid clonotypes with a frequency above 0.001 also appeared in blood, which suggests that blood repertoires may reflect the immune response in the thyroid.

CDR1 ENHRY and CDR2 SYGVKD were looked up in the germline V gene. Relative to germline, V is 2 bases shorter and J is 3 bases shorter, with 7 bases between their ends. Inclusive of the bounding cysteine and phenylalanine, the CDR3 is 13 residues long. CDR3 DNA only is kept here, 39 bases in frame from base 1. This clonotype was detected ten times or more. Its specific antigen is unknown. Base qualities are not at hand, and no much larger clone is one base apart. Hyperthyroidism was considered stable if no progression to ophthalmopathy occurred within 18 months of follow-up. Hyperthyroidism patients were newly diagnosed, were aged 18 to 65 years, and had a disease duration under 2 months. Patients with other autoimmune diseases, uncontrolled infections, pregnancy or lactation were excluded from the study. Diagnosis was based on clinical symptoms, serum thyroxine, TRAb, thyroid ultrasound and orbital computed tomography. PBMCs were isolated from about 9.1 ml of fresh peripheral blood by Ficoll-Paque density gradient centrifugation. Total RNA was extracted using Trizol reagent, and RNA quality was checked on an Agilent 2100 Bioanalyzer.

For repertoire sequencing, the TCR beta CDR3 regions were amplified from RNA transcripts. The first round of RT-PCR was done with HTBI primers and the Qiagen OneStep RT-PCR kit, and was followed by a second round of multiplex PCR, then size selection and purification. Libraries were sequenced paired-end with 100 bp reads on an Illumina HiSeq2000. For the original study's pipeline: Reads were processed with SOAPnuke, discarding reads with adapters, uncalled bases, mean Phred below 15, or no exact constant-primer or identifier match. High-quality paired reads were merged with COPE v1.2.5. Each unique nucleotide sequence was treated as a clonotype, and MiTCR v1.1 was used to align the clonotypes to the IMGT TRB V, D and J references. The analysis was limited to V-J combinations with a frequency above 0.0001, which together covered roughly 99% of the repertoires. For each V-J combination, a TCR clonal expansion and chaos score was defined as the ratio of F50 clonal expansion to chaos observed in the TCRdist matrix. Welch's t-statistics and random forest were used to reduce features to about a dozen V-J combinations, which were fed into a naive Bayes classifier. Thyroid-blood repertoire similarity was quantified with the Morisita-Horn index. TCRdb itself trimmed the public reads at Q25 with fastp, ran MiXCR and retained productive beta chains. Rows are unified per CDR3 protein, each entry keeping the most common DNA and genes. Here the V and J calls rest on TCRdb's processing, not on the authors' analysis. The table for this sample lists 400,000 to 450,000 distinct CDR3 sequences; 21% of them were counted only once. The ten largest make up approximately 3.2% of the sample.

This chain is built from TRBV10-3 and TRBJ2-5; D gene: possibly TRBD1, on 5 matching bases. The clonotype originates from a woman in her late teens or twenties with stable Graves' hyperthyroidism. Donor details come from another sample of the same person, matched by shared clones. Sequenced: peripheral blood. CDR3 loop: CAISEVREETQYF. The DNA is as follows: TGTGCCATCAGTGAGGTCAGGGAAGAGACCCAGTACTTC.